The 22 T cell receptor beta chains in this list originate from one sample, sequenced in a study of OX40 agonist ivuxolimab in advanced cancers. Receptor libraries were prepared by the immunoSEQ multiplex PCR assay. Entries here come from immuneACCESS through TCRdb and include only in-frame sequences with V and J called. Some clones fail to appear in such tables; in the studies checked, an unresolved V gene covers under half of the shortfall, and the cause of the remainder is unknown. The sample data list tens of thousands of clones, and over 85% of these were observed just once. Clones ranked in the top ten supply 5% to 6.5% of the sample. Sequenced here: CD4+ or CD8+ T cells sorted from blood, sampled in a trial of the OX40 agonist ivuxolimab. These receptors all stem from an adult with an advanced solid tumor such as melanoma, head and neck, liver or kidney cancer.

The chain uses TRBV4-1 and TRBJ2-3, with D uncertain. The CDR3 runs to 16 residues. Deletions cut 1 base from V and 0 bases from J, with 11 bases between. Germline values: CDR1 MGHRA, CDR2 YSYEKL. This CDR3 reads CASSQVQQPSTDTQYF. The CDR3 nucleotides read TGCGCCAGCAGCCAAGTACAACAGCCTAGCACAGATACGCAGTATTTT.

V usage is TRBV4-1 and J usage is TRBJ2-7, with D possibly being TRBD2 (6 bases). Trimming removed 4 bases from V and 5 bases from J, with 18 bases in between. This CDR3 region has 15 residues. Per the germline V gene, CDR1 is MGHRA and CDR2 is YSYEKL. This CDR3 is CASSPSELDPHEQYF. The CDR3 region has the DNA TGCGCCAGCAGCCCTAGCGAGTTAGACCCACACGAGCAGTACTTC.

J is TRBJ2-1 and V is TRBV6-5; D not resolved. With 4 bases removed from V and 8 bases from J, the gap between germline ends came to 6 bases. CDR1 is MNHEY and CDR2 is SVGAGI in the germline V gene. This CDR3 comprises 11 residues. The CDR3 here is CASSSVYEQFF. The CDR3 DNA follows: TGTGCCAGCAGTTCAGTTTATGAGCAGTTCTTC.

V is TRBV6-5 and J is TRBJ2-7; D perhaps matches TRBD1 (6 bases). There are 15 residues in the CDR3. Germline V gene data show CDR1 as MNHEY and CDR2 as SVGAGI. V lost 4 bases and J 3 bases, leaving 16 bases between the germline ends. CDR3 in amino acids: CASSSITTGYYEQYF. The CDR3 DNA follows: TGTGCCAGCAGTTCCATCACGACAGGTTACTACGAGCAGTACTTC.

The chain is built from TRBV4-1 and TRBJ2-1; no clear D. The CDR3 is made up of 12 amino acids. V was shortened by 2 bases and J by 8 bases, with 7 bases between the two germline ends. Germline values: CDR1 MGHRA, CDR2 YSYEKL. CDR3 residues: CASSQSADEQFF. CDR3 coding DNA: TGCGCCAGCAGCCAAAGTGCGGATGAGCAGTTCTTC.

DNA for the CDR3: TGTGCCAGTAATGTCGGTCTGAACACTGAAGCTTTCTTT. Translating it yields CASNVGLNTEAFF. The chain links TRBV19 to TRBJ1-1, with D uncertain. Trimming cost V 7 bases and J 0 bases, with 9 bases left between them. CDR3 length equals 13 residues. Germline values: CDR1 LNHDA, CDR2 SQIVND (reference sequence).

The chain combines TRBV5-6 with TRBJ2-7; 9 nucleotides match TRBD2. With 3 bases clipped from V and 0 bases from J, the junction kept 7 bases outside the gene matches. The CDR3 loop spans 16 amino acids. The germline V gene has CDR1 SGHDT and CDR2 YYEEEE. This chain's CDR3 is CASSCRLAECSYEQYF. The CDR3 region has the DNA TGTGCCAGCAGCTGCCGACTAGCGGAATGCTCCTACGAGCAGTACTTC.

V gene TRBV5-1 combines with J gene TRBJ2-5, with a tentative D call TRBD2 (7 bases). Trimming took off 0 bases at V and 5 bases at J, with 14 bases between the two ends. Germline CDR1 SGHRS, CDR2 YFSETQ. This CDR3 region has 15 residues. This CDR3 is CASSLAGGELETQYF. The CDR3 coding sequence is TGCGCCAGCAGCTTGGCGGGGGGCGAACTGGAGACCCAGTACTTC.

V is TRBV9 and J is TRBJ1-2, with 10 positions matching TRBD1. Losses at the gene ends were 3 bases for V and 2 bases for J; bases not matched to a gene: 7. The CDR3 extends over 16 amino acids. Germline assignment: CDR1 SGDLS and CDR2 YYNGEE. CDR3 protein: CASSASPDRGNYGYTF. Here the CDR3 DNA reads TGTGCCAGCAGCGCGAGCCCGGACAGGGGGAACTATGGCTACACCTTC.

J is TRBJ1-3 and V is TRBV6-1, with D unclear. This CDR3 spans 14 amino acids. V dropped 6 bases and J dropped 4 bases, with 13 bases sitting between them. The germline CDR1 and CDR2 sequences are MNHNS and SASEGT. The CDR3 reads CASRPGVGGNTIYF. The CDR3 DNA reads as TGTGCCAGCAGGCCCGGGGTGGGAGGAAACACCATATATTTT.

The chain recombines TRBV10-3 with TRBJ1-1; no clear D gene. The CDR3 is made up of 13 amino acids. Trimming took 6 bases from V and 0 from J, leaving 8 bases between them. Germline values: CDR1 ENHRY, CDR2 SYGVKD. DNA for the CDR3: TGTGCCATCAGCGACGTTATGAACACTGAAGCTTTCTTT. Protein product: CAISDVMNTEAFF.

The chain employs TRBV29-1 and TRBJ2-5; 8 nucleotides line up with TRBD1. The CDR3 consists of 15 residues. Germline CDR1 SQVTM, CDR2 ANQGSEA. V trimming: 1 base; J trimming: 5 bases; junction bases outside the gene matches: 9. CDR3 in amino acids: CSVEVPSGGEETQYF. The CDR3 nucleotides are TGCAGCGTTGAAGTTCCCTCAGGGGGCGAGGAGACCCAGTACTTC.

The V call is TRBV15, the J call TRBJ2-2; no clear D gene. Germline-derived CDR1 and CDR2 are LNHNV and YYDKDF (reference sequence). The CDR3 loop spans 15 amino acids. V dropped 3 bases and J dropped 3 bases, with 11 bases sitting between them. CDR3 protein: CATSSWGKDTGELFF. In nucleotides, the CDR3 is TGTGCCACCAGCAGCTGGGGAAAGGACACCGGGGAGCTGTTTTTT.

A single count supports this clone. This chain connects TRBV5-4 to TRBJ1-2; D is perhaps TRBD1 (6 bases). The CDR3 extends over 14 amino acids. CDR1 is SGHNT, CDR2 YYREEE, per germline (reference sequence). Trimming stripped 4 bases from V and 4 bases from J, with 14 bases between. CDR3 sequence reads: CASSPRDTFYGYTF. The CDR3 nucleotides are TGTGCCAGCAGCCCCCGGGACACCTTCTATGGCTACACCTTC.

This chain links TRBV27 with TRBJ2-5, with 9 bases fitting TRBD1. The CDR3 length is 15 residues. The germline CDR1 and CDR2 sequences are MNHEY and SMNVEV (reference sequence). V was pared by 4 bases and J by 4 bases, with 7 bases of the junction left unmatched. The CDR3: CASSSRDRDIETQYF. DNA of the CDR3: TGTGCCAGCAGTTCGCGGGACAGGGATATAGAGACCCAGTACTTC.

The chain joins TRBV7-9 to TRBJ2-2; D is unclear. CDR1 and CDR2 (germline): SEHNR, FQNEAQ (reference sequence). The CDR3 has 15 residues. The V and J ends lost 5 bases and 7 bases respectively, with 17 bases between them. CDR3 nucleotide sequence: TGTGCCAGCAGCCCCTTCCTTGTGGATAGCGGGGAGCTGTTTTTT. It yields the protein CASSPFLVDSGELFF.

This chain links TRBV19 with TRBJ2-7, with D hard to call. The CDR3 contains 14 residues. V was cut by 5 bases and J by 2 bases, with 13 bases left in between. Germline values: CDR1 LNHDA, CDR2 SQIVND (reference sequence). In nucleotides, the CDR3 is TGTGCCAGTAGTTCCGCCATACGGGCCTACGAGCAGTACTTC. Translated: CASSSAIRAYEQYF.

The chain links TRBV11-2 to TRBJ2-2; D remains unclear. Trimming cost V 6 bases and J 6 bases, with 5 bases left between them. CDR3 length: 11 amino acids. Germline CDR1 SGHAT, CDR2 FQNNGV. CDR3 amino acids: CASSGAGELFF. In DNA, the CDR3 is TGTGCCAGCAGTGGGGCCGGGGAGCTGTTTTTT.

The rearrangement uses TRBV5-1 and TRBJ2-7; unclear D gene. The germline gives CDR1 SGHRS, CDR2 YFSETQ. V was pared by 2 bases and J by 6 bases, with 15 bases between. This CDR3 region has 14 residues. The CDR3 is CASSFGEVRVEQYF. DNA of the CDR3: TGCGCCAGCAGCTTTGGAGAGGTTCGTGTCGAGCAGTACTTC.

The V gene is TRBV4-3, the J gene TRBJ1-1; 8 nucleotides align to TRBD1. CDR1 is LGHNA and CDR2 is YSLEER in the germline V gene. V was clipped by 0 bases and J by 3 bases; unmatched bases: 6. CDR3 length: 16 residues. The CDR3 coding sequence is TGCGCCAGCAGCCAAGAGACAGGGGCCGATTACACTGAAGCTTTCTTT. Encoded protein: CASSQETGADYTEAFF.

The chain employs TRBV27 and TRBJ2-2; unclear D gene. CDR1 and CDR2 from the germline V gene are MNHEY and SMNVEV (reference sequence). The CDR3 runs 12 residues. Trimming took 5 bases from V and 7 from J, leaving 8 bases between them. CDR3 protein: CASSGRRGELFF. In nucleotides, the CDR3 is TGTGCCAGCAGTGGACGGCGCGGGGAGCTGTTTTTT.

CDR3 coding DNA: TGTGCCAGCAGCTTAGTTAGCGGGAGGAAATCCTACGAGCAGTACTTC. Translating gives CASSLVSGRKSYEQYF. This chain joins TRBV7-8 and TRBJ2-7; 10 positions agree with TRBD2. The CDR3 runs 16 residues. Germline V lookup: CDR1 SGHVS, CDR2 FQNEAQ. Trimming cost V 1 base and J 1 base; bases outside gene matches: 4.